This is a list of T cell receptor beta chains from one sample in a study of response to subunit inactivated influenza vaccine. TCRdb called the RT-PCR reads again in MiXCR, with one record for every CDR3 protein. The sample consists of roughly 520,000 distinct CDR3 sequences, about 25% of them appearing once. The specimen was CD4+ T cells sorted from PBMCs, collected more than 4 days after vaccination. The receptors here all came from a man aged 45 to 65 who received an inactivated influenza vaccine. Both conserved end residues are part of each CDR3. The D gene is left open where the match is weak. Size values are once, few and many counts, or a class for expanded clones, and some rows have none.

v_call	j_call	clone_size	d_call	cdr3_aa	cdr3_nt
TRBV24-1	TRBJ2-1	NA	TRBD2	CATSVTSGGPSYNEQFF	TGTGCCACCAGTGTCACTAGCGGGGGGCCTTCCTACAATGAGCAGTTCTTC
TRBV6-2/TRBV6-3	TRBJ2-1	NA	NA	CASSQLEWAEQFF	TGTGCCAGCAGCCAACTAGAGTGGGCTGAGCAGTTCTTC
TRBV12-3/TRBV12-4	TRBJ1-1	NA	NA	CASSLSGIGGEAFF	TGTGCCAGCAGTTTATCCGGGATCGGAGGTGAAGCTTTCTTT
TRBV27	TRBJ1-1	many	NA	CASSLRGNTEAFF	TGTGCCAGCAGTTTACGAGGGAACACTGAAGCTTTCTTT
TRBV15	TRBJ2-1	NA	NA	CATSRGAGGDNEQFF	TGTGCCACCAGCAGAGGGGCAGGGGGGGACAATGAGCAGTTCTTC
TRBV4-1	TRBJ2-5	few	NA	CASSQGVWPQYF	TGCGCCAGCAGCCAAGGGGTTTGGCCCCAGTACTTC
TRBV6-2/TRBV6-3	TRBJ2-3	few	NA	CASSYVDWYTDTQYF	TGTGCCAGCAGTTACGTAGACTGGTACACAGATACGCAGTATTTT
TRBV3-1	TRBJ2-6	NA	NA	CASSQRRANVLTF	TGTGCCAGCAGCCAAAGGAGGGCCAACGTCCTGACTTTC
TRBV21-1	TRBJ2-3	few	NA	CASRGLAGSPDTQYF	TGTGCCAGCAGGGGACTAGCGGGAAGCCCAGATACGCAGTATTTT
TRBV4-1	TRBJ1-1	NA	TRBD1	CASGQGALNTEAFF	TGCGCGTCGGGACAGGGGGCTCTGAACACTGAAGCTTTCTTT
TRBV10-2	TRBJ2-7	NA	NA	CASSGVRGEQYF	TGCGCCAGCAGCGGCGTCAGAGGCGAGCAGTACTTC
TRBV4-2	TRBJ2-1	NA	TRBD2	CASSQGLAGTGNEQFF	TGTGCCAGCAGCCAGGGACTAGCGGGAACCGGCAATGAGCAGTTCTTC
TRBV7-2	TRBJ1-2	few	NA	CASSLDGLGGYTF	TGTGCCAGCAGCTTAGATGGCCTCGGGGGCTACACCTTC
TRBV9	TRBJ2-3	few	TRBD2	CASSVNPEGPSGRASDTQYF	TGTGCCAGCAGCGTCAACCCTGAGGGACCTAGCGGGAGGGCGTCAGATACGCAGTATTTT
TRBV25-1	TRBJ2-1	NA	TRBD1	CASSELGQGAFSYNEQFF	TGTGCCAGCAGTGAATTAGGCCAGGGGGCTTTCTCCTACAATGAGCAGTTCTTC
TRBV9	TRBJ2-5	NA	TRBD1	CASSAGGLETQYF	TGTGCCAGCAGCGCAGGGGGCTTAGAGACCCAGTACTTC
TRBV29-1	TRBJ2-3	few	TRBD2	CSVATGTSGGDTQYF	TGCAGCGTGGCCACCGGGACTAGCGGGGGGGATACGCAGTATTTT
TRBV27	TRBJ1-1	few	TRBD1	CASSSTGGSSAEAFF	TGTGCCAGCAGTTCGACAGGGGGCTCTTCGGCTGAAGCTTTCTTT
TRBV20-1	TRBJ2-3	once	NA	CSASVSTDTQYF	TGCAGTGCTAGCGTTAGCACAGATACGCAGTATTTT
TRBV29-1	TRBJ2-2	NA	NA	CSVGTRNTGELVF	TGCAGCGTCGGGACGCGGAACACCGGGGAGCTGGTTTTT
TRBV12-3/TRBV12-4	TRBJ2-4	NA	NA	CASTLDSIQYF	TGTGCCAGCACCCTGGACTCTATTCAGTACTTC
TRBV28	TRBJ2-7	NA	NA	CASSRTPLVYEQYF	TGTGCCAGCAGCAGAACCCCCCTCGTGTACGAGCAGTACTTC
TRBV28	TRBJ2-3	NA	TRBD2	CASSSRLAGGPDTQYF	TGTGCCAGCAGTTCTCGCCTGGCGGGGGGGCCGGATACGCAGTATTTT
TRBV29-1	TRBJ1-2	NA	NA	CSAGQSYGYTF	TGCAGCGCTGGACAGTCCTATGGCTACACCTTC
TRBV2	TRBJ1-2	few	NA	CASSEGYLLYGYTF	TGTGCCAGCAGTGAAGGATACCTACTCTATGGCTACACCTTC
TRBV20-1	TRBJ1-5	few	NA	CSARLPGRLNQPQHF	TGCAGTGCTAGGCTCCCGGGACGTCTCAATCAGCCCCAGCATTTT
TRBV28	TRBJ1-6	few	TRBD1	CASSLTTGGNSPLHF	TGTGCCAGCAGTTTGACGACAGGGGGAAATTCACCCCTCCACTTT
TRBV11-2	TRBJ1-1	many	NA	CASSFPGRTEAFF	TGTGCCAGCAGCTTTCCGGGGCGCACTGAAGCTTTCTTT
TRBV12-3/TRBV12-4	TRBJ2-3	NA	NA	CASSDGLKSDTQYF	TGTGCCAGCAGCGACGGTCTGAAATCAGATACGCAGTATTTT
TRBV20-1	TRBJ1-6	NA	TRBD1	CSATRTGGNSPLHF	TGCAGTGCTACTCGGACAGGGGGCAATTCACCCCTCCACTTT
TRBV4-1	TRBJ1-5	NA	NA	CASSQADRNQPQHF	TGCGCCAGCAGCCAAGCTGATCGGAATCAGCCCCAGCATTTT
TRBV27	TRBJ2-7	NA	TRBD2	CASKKSLAGGYEQYF	TGTGCCAGCAAAAAGAGTCTAGCGGGGGGCTACGAGCAGTACTTC
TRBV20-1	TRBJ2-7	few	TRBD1	CSARDRNRGNEQYF	TGCAGTGCTAGAGATCGGAACAGGGGGAACGAGCAGTACTTC
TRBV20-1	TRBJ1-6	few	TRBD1	CSARDRVNSPLHF	TGCAGTGCTAGGGACAGGGTGAATTCACCCCTCCACTTT
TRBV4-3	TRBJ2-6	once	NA	CASSQELAAGANVLTF	TGCGCCAGCAGCCAAGAATTGGCAGCGGGGGCCAACGTCCTGACTTTC
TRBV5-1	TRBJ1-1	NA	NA	CASSLDAGTMNTEAFF	TGCGCCAGCAGCTTGGATGCAGGGACTATGAACACTGAAGCTTTCTTT
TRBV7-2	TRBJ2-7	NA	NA	CASSLLIAYEQYF	TGTGCCAGCAGCTTACTCATAGCCTACGAGCAGTACTTC
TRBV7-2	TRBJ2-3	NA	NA	CASSLGGIGTDTQYF	TGTGCCAGCAGCTTAGGGGGGATCGGCACAGATACGCAGTATTTT
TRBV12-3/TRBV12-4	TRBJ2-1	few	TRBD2	CASSTPLAGVVNEQFF	TGTGCCAGCAGTACCCCACTAGCGGGGGTTGTGAATGAGCAGTTCTTC
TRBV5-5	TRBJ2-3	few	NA	CASSFGGRTSTDTQYF	TGTGCCAGCAGCTTCGGCGGGCGGACTAGCACAGATACGCAGTATTTT